This T cell receptor (beta chain) was recovered during a study of T cells in Graves' hyperthyroidism and ophthalmopathy. Germline V gives CDR1 MGHRA, CDR2 YSYEKL. V lost 0 bases and J lost 7, with 7 bases in between. The CDR3 has 13 residues. What was amplified from RNA transcripts were TCR beta CDR3 regions. The primer set for the first-round RT-PCR of the TCR CDR3 was HTBI. TCRdb reanalysed the multiplex PCR reads using MiXCR and keeps one entry per CDR3 protein. The sample shows 200,000 to 300,000 distinct CDR3 sequences, around 25% of them seen only once. This clonotype came up many times. Its target is unknown. For ophthalmopathy patients, the Clinical Activity Score was at least 3 and the NOSPECS grade at least 4; duration was under 3 months. The diagnoses drew upon clinical symptoms, serum thyroxine and TRAb, thyroid ultrasound and orbital computed tomography. Study observations and caveats: A 13 V-J signature model discriminated ophthalmopathy versus stable hyperthyroidism.

The sample taken for sequencing was blood. The source of this sequence is a woman in her thirties or forties with Graves' ophthalmopathy. The chain uses TRBV4-1 and TRBJ1-5; D gene uncertain. CDR3 amino acids: CASSQDRVQPQHF. The CDR3 DNA reads TGCGCCAGCAGCCAAGACAGAGTCCAGCCCCAGCATTTT.